Listed here are 18 T cell receptor beta chains from one sample, sequenced in a study of blood T cell repertoires in COVID-19. Sequencing was performed with immunoSEQ multiplex PCR; in TCRdb, only in-frame clones are kept and a portion is missing. The profile shows 150,000 to 200,000 clones, around 87% of them singletons. The sequenced sample was peripheral blood. The receptor source for this set is a woman in her sixties or seventies with COVID-19, enrolled during active disease.

This sequence joins TRBV29-1 and TRBJ2-7, with 7 positions matching TRBD1. V lost 3 bases, J lost 3 bases, and 5 bases stayed unmatched. Germline assignment: CDR1 SQVTM and CDR2 ANQGSEA. This CDR3 contains 13 residues. The CDR3: CSVDTPGGYEQYF. As DNA, the CDR3 is TGCAGCGTTGATACACCAGGGGGCTACGAGCAGTACTTC.

This chain uses TRBV19 with TRBJ2-5, with TRBD2 matching 10 bases. Germline V gene sequence: CDR1 LNHDA, CDR2 SQIVND (reference sequence). The CDR3 is 15 amino acids. Losses at the gene ends were 7 bases for V and 5 bases for J; bases not matched to a gene: 10. CDR3 amino acids: CASNPSGSWGETQYF. The DNA for the CDR3 is TGTGCCAGTAACCCTAGCGGGAGTTGGGGTGAGACCCAGTACTTC.

As DNA, the CDR3 is TGTGCCAGCAGCTTAAGTGGGACAGCTACTGAAGCTTTCTTT. Encoded protein: CASSLSGTATEAFF. V usage is TRBV7-9 and J usage is TRBJ1-1; 7 bases align to TRBD1. V lost 2 bases to trimming and J lost 5 bases; unmatched junction nucleotides: 5. Germline V gives CDR1 SEHNR, CDR2 FQNEAQ (reference sequence). CDR3 length: 14 amino acids.

The sample holds a few counts of this clone. The V gene is TRBV6-2 or TRBV6-3, the J gene TRBJ2-5; 15 positions match TRBD2. Germline-derived CDR1 and CDR2 are MNHEY and SVGEGT. The CDR3 has 16 amino acids. The V gene end was trimmed by 6 bases and the J gene end by 1 base; junction bases not matched to a gene: 3. The CDR3 DNA reads as TGTGCCAGCAGCGGGGGACTAGCGGGAGGCCAAGAGACCCAGTACTTC. This sequence encodes CASSGGLAGGQETQYF.

This rearrangement joins TRBV24-1 to TRBJ2-2; the D gene is possibly TRBD2 (5 bases). The germline V gene encodes CDR1 KGHDR and CDR2 SFDVKD. CDR3 length: 15 amino acids. V lost 9 bases and J lost 6, with 19 bases in between. CDR3 protein: CATSPSASLAGELFF. For the CDR3, the DNA is TGTGCCACCTCCCCCTCGGCTAGCCTGGCCGGGGAGCTGTTTTTT.

The chain employs TRBV11-3 and TRBJ1-5; D uncertain. The CDR3 runs to 18 residues. Germline lookup yields CDR1 SGHNT and CDR2 YENEEA. Trimming cost V 1 base and J 4 bases, with 20 bases left between them. The CDR3 region is CASSLARRDYGKNQPQHF. In DNA form, the CDR3 reads TGTGCCAGCAGCTTAGCCCGCCGGGATTACGGAAAAAATCAGCCCCAGCATTTT.

This clone showed up just once. The chain employs TRBV5-4 and TRBJ1-2; tentative D call: TRBD1 (6 bases). V gave up 3 bases and J gave up 6 bases, with 12 bases separating them. The CDR3 is made up of 13 amino acids. Germline-derived CDR1 and CDR2 are SGHNT and YYREEE (reference sequence). The CDR3 sequence is CASSSQGRHGYTF. The CDR3 nucleotides read TGTGCCAGCAGCTCACAGGGTAGACATGGCTACACCTTC.

CDR3 loop: CASTQTLLPGELFF. Written as DNA, the CDR3 is TGTGCCAGCACCCAGACTCTTCTCCCCGGGGAGCTGTTTTTT. The genes are TRBV9 and TRBJ2-2; D is unclear. From germline, CDR1 is SGDLS and CDR2 YYNGEE. Trimming pared 6 bases from V and 6 bases from J, leaving 15 bases between. This CDR3 comprises 14 residues.

A single count supports this clone. This rearrangement joins TRBV13 to TRBJ2-3; D remains ambiguous. The CDR3 is made up of 14 amino acids. Trimming removed 0 bases from V and 1 base from J, with 5 bases in between. Germline values: CDR1 PRHDT, CDR2 FYEKMQ (reference sequence). The CDR3 reads CASSLGSGTDTQYF. CDR3 bases: TGTGCCAGCAGCTTAGGCTCGGGCACAGATACGCAGTATTTT. Together with reference TRBV13 and TRBJ2-3, the CDR3 gives the full variable domain: AAGVIQSPRHLIKEKRETATLKCYPIPRHDTVYWYQQGPGQDPQFLISFYEKMQSDKGSIPDRFSAQQFSDYHSELNMSSLELGDSALYFCASSLGSGTDTQYFGPGTRLTVL.

This clone was seen just once. This chain joins TRBV18 and TRBJ2-3, with TRBD2 matching over 8 bases. Trimming at V came to 0 bases and at J to 2 bases, leaving 7 bases not matched to a gene. CDR1 is KGHSH, CDR2 LQKENI, per germline. This CDR3 has 17 residues. Here the CDR3 reads CASSPPFRAGDTDTQYF. CDR3 bases: TGTGCCAGCTCACCACCGTTCAGAGCGGGAGACACAGATACGCAGTATTTT.

CDR3 DNA sequence: TGTGCCAGCAGTTACTCCGGAAGGGGTATTTCCTACGAGCAGTACTTC. Its protein is CASSYSGRGISYEQYF. The chain recombines TRBV6-5 with TRBJ2-7, with a weak D call TRBD1 (5 bases). The V and J ends lost 0 bases and 1 base respectively, with 13 bases between them. The CDR3 sequence is 16 residues long. In germline, CDR1 is MNHEY, CDR2 SVGAGI.

This chain links TRBV28 with TRBJ2-7; D not resolved. This CDR3 has 15 amino acids. The V and J ends lost 6 bases and 0 bases respectively, with 15 bases between them. Germline CDR1 is MDHEN and CDR2 is SYDVKM. The CDR3 sequence: CASSPRSPYSYEQYF. CDR3 coding DNA: TGTGCCAGCAGCCCACGGTCCCCGTACTCCTACGAGCAGTACTTC.

This clone was detected only once. The V call is TRBV10-3, the J call TRBJ2-1; possibly TRBD1 for D (6 bases). The germline gives CDR1 ENHRY, CDR2 SYGVKD. V shed 7 bases and J shed 7 bases, with 14 bases lying between them. The CDR3 covers 13 residues. CDR3 bases: TGTGCCATCACCTCAGTACAGGGAAATGAGCAGTTCTTC. Encoded protein: CAITSVQGNEQFF.

This chain connects TRBV16 to TRBJ1-2; TRBD1 is a possible D gene (6 bases). Per germline, CDR1 KGHSY and CDR2 FQNENV. Trimming removed 4 bases at V and 4 bases at J, with 13 bases between. This CDR3 spans 14 amino acids. The CDR3 reads CASSPSRDTYGYTF. The CDR3 DNA is TGTGCCAGCAGCCCATCTCGGGACACCTATGGCTACACCTTC.

This chain uses TRBV11-2 with TRBJ1-3, with 9 bases matching TRBD1. From germline, CDR1 is SGHAT and CDR2 FQNNGV. The ends lost 5 bases at V and 0 bases at J; junction bases unmatched: 5. This CDR3 has 16 amino acids. The CDR3 reads CASSVRDRVSGNTIYF. Written as DNA, the CDR3 is TGTGCCAGCAGCGTCCGGGACAGGGTCTCTGGAAACACCATATATTTT.

A few counts support this clone. The rearrangement links TRBV27 to TRBJ2-3; 7 positions agree with TRBD2. Trimming took 2 bases from V and 3 from J; bases not matched to a gene: 11. The CDR3 loop spans 17 amino acids. Germline CDR1 reads MNHEY; CDR2 reads SMNVEV (reference sequence). The CDR3 loop reads CASSLGAGALRTDTQYF. CDR3 bases: TGTGCCAGCAGTTTAGGGGCGGGAGCGTTGAGGACAGATACGCAGTATTTT.

The chain couples TRBV5-1 to TRBJ2-3; a weak D match, TRBD2 (5 bases). This CDR3 region has 16 residues. Trimming stripped 0 bases from V and 2 bases from J, with 13 bases between. CDR1 is SGHRS and CDR2 is YFSETQ in the germline V gene. CDR3 DNA: TGCGCCAGCAGCTTGGATCCAAGTGGACTCACAGATACGCAGTATTTT. This codes for CASSLDPSGLTDTQYF.

V is TRBV3-1 (or the pseudogene TRBV3-2) and J is TRBJ1-4; a possible D gene is TRBD1 (6 bases). Trimming left V 3 bases short and J 8 bases short, with 13 bases between. The CDR3 spans 14 residues. Germline V gene data show CDR1 as LGHDT and CDR2 as YNNKEL (reference sequence). CDR3 bases: TGTGCCAGCAGCCACCCGGACAGTACAGAAAAACTGTTTTTT. This encodes CASSHPDSTEKLFF.